Sequencing of this TCR beta chain was carried out in a study of cytomegalovirus exposure and HLA in healthy donors. Study background: The platform used for the roughly 130 validation repertoires matched that of the approximately 670 first-cohort repertoires, a later analysis reported.

Some clones are missing from TCRdb's copy, which holds only in-frame ones; the method was immunoSEQ multiplex PCR. The sample shows 150,000 or so clones, 75% to 90% of them seen only once. This clone was counted only a few times. What it binds is not known. Study findings and constraints: Confirmation was obtained in vitro that a few CMV-associated chains are specific for CMV antigens.

CDR3 length: 16 residues. V lost 2 bases to trimming and J lost 10 bases, with 18 bases between them. Germline CDR1 and CDR2: SNHLY and FYNNEI. The V and J genes are TRBV2 and TRBJ1-6; unclear D gene. The TCR was taken from a woman under 30 in good health and CMV-seronegative. The sample was PBMCs. CDR3: CASSERPAELESPLHF. The CDR3 nucleotides read TGTGCCAGCAGTGAACGGCCGGCGGAATTGGAATCACCCCTCCACTTT.